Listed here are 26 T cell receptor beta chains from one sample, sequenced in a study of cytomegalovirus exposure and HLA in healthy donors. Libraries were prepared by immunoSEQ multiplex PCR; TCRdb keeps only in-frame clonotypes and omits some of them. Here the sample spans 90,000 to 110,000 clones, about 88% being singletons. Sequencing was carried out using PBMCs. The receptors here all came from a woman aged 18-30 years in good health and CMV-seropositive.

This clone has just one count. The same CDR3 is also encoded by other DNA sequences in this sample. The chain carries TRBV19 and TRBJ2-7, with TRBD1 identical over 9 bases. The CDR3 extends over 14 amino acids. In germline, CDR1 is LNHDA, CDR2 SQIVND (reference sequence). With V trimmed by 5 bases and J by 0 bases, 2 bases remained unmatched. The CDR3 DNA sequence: TGTGCCAGTAGTCTACAGGGGGCCTCCTACGAGCAGTACTTC. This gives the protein CASSLQGASYEQYF.

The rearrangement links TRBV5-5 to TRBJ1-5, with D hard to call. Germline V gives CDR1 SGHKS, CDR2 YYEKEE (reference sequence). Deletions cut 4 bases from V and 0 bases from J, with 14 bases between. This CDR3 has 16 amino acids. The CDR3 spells CASSPFEVYSNQPQHF. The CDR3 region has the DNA TGTGCCAGCAGCCCTTTCGAGGTTTATAGCAATCAGCCCCAGCATTTT. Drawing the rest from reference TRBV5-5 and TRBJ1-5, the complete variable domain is DAGVTQSPTHLIKTRGQQVTLRCSPISGHKSVSWYQQVLGQGPQFIFQYYEKEERGRGNFPDRFSARQFPNYSSELNVNALLLGDSALYLCASSPFEVYSNQPQHFGDGTRLSIL.

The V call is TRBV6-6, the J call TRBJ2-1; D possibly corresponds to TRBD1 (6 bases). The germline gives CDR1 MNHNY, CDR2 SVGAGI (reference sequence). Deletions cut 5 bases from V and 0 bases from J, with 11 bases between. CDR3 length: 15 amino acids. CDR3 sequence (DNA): TGTGCCAGCAGTCGCCAGGGGAGCTCCTACAATGAGCAGTTCTTC. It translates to CASSRQGSSYNEQFF.

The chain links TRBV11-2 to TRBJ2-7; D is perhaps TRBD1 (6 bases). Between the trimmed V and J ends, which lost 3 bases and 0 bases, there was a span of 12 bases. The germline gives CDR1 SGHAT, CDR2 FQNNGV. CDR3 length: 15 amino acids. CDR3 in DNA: TGTGCCAGCAGCTTCAACAGGGATAGCTCCTACGAGCAGTACTTC. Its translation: CASSFNRDSSYEQYF. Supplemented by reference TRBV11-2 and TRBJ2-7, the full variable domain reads EAGVAQSPRYKIIEKRQSVAFWCNPISGHATLYWYQQILGQGPKLLIQFQNNGVVDDSQLPKDRFSAERLKGVDSTLKIQPAKLEDSAVYLCASSFNRDSSYEQYFGPGTRLTVT.

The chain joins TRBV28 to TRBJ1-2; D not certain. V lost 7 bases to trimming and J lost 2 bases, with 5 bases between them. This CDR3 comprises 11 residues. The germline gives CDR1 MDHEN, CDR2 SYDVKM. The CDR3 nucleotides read TGTGCCAGCACCGGGAACTATGGCTACACCTTC. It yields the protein CASTGNYGYTF.

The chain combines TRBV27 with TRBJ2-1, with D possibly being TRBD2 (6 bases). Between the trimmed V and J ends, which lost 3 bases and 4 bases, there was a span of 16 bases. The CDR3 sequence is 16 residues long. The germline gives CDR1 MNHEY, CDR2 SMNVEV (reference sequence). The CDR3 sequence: CASSFRRTLAYNEQFF. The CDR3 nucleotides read TGTGCCAGCAGTTTCAGGAGGACTCTAGCGTACAATGAGCAGTTCTTC.

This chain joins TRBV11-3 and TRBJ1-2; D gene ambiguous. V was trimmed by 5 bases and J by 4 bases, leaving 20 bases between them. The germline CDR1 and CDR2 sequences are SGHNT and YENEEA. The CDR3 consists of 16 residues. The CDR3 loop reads CASSPPGVFAAYGYTF. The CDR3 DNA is TGTGCCAGCAGCCCCCCCGGGGTCTTCGCAGCCTATGGCTACACCTTC.

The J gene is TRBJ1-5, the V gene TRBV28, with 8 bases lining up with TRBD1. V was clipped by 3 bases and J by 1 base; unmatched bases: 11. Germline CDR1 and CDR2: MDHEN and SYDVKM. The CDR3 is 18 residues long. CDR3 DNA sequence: TGTGCCAGCAGTTTCTCCGGGACAGGAGGGTGGAGCAATCAGCCCCAGCATTTT. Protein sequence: CASSFSGTGGWSNQPQHF.

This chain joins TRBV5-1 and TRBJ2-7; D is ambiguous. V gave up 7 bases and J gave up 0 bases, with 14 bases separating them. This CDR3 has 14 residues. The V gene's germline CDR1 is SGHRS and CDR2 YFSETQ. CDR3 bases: TGCGCCAGCTTTGATTCGGTTGGCTCCTACGAGCAGTACTTC. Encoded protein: CASFDSVGSYEQYF.

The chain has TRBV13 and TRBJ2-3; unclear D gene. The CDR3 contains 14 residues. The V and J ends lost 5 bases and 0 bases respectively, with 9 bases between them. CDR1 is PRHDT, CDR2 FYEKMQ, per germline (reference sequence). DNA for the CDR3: TGTGCCAGCAGCCTGACGGAGAGCACAGATACGCAGTATTTT. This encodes CASSLTESTDTQYF.

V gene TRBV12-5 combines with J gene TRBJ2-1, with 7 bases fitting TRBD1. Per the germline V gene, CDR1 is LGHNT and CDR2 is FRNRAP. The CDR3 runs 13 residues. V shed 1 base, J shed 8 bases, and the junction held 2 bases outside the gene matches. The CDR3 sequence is CASGLGGGYEQFF. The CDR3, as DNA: TGTGCTAGTGGTTTGGGAGGGGGCTATGAGCAGTTCTTC.

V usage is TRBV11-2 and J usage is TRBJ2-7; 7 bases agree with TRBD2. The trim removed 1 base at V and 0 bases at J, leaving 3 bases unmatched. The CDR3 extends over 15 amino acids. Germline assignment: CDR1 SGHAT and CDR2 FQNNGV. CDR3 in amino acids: CASSLGGGSSYEQYF. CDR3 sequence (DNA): TGTGCCAGCAGCTTAGGCGGGGGAAGCTCCTACGAGCAGTACTTC.

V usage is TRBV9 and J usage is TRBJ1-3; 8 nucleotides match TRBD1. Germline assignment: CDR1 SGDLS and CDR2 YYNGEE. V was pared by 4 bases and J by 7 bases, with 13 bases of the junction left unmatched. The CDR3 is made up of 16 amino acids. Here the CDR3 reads CASSYSTGTGRNTIYF. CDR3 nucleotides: TGTGCCAGCAGCTATTCAACCGGGACAGGACGGAACACCATATATTTT.

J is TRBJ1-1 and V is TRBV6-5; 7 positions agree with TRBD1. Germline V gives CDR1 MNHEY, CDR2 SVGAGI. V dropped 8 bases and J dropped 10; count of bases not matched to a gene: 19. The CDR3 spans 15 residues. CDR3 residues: CASRRTDRLGLGAFF. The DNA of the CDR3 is TGTGCCAGCCGACGGACGGACAGGCTGGGGCTTGGAGCTTTCTTT.

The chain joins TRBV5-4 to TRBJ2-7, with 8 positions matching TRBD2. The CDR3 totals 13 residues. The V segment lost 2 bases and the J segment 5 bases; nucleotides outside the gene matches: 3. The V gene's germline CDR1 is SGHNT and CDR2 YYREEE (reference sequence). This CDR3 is CASSFGRENEQYF. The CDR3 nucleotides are TGTGCCAGCAGCTTCGGGAGGGAAAACGAGCAGTACTTC.

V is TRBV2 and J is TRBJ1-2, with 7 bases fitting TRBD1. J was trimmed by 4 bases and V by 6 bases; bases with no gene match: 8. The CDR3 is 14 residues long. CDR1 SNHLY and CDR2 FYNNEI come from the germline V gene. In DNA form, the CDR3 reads TGTGCCAGCAGGAGTGGACAGGTTCCCTATGGCTACACCTTC. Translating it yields CASRSGQVPYGYTF.

The CDR3 bases are TGTGCCAGCAGCCAAGATCTAAGGGACAGGGGAACGGCACCCCTCCACTTT. Amino acids: CASSQDLRDRGTAPLHF. This sequence joins TRBV4-2 and TRBJ1-6; 10 bases are shared with TRBD1. CDR1 is LGHNA and CDR2 is YNFKEQ in the germline V gene. The ends lost 0 bases at V and 11 bases at J; junction bases unmatched: 10. The CDR3 is 17 residues long.

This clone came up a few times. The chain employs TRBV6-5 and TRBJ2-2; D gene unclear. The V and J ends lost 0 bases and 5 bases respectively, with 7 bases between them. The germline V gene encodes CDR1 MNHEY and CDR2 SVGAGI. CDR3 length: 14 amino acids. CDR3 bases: TGTGCCAGCAGTTACTCGAGAACTACCGGGGAGCTGTTTTTT. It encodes CASSYSRTTGELFF.

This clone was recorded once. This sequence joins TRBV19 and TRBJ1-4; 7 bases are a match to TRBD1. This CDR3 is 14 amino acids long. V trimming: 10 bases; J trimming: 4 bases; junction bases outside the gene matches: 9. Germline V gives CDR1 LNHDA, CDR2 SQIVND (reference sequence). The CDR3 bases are TGTGCCACGGCGACGGGACAGCTTAATGAAAAACTGTTTTTT. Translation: CATATGQLNEKLFF.

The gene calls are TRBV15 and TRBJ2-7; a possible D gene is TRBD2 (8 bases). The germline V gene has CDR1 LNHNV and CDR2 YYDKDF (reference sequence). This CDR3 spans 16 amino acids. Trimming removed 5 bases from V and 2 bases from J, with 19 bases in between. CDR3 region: CATSHTGRDRPYEQYF. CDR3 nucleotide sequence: TGTGCCACCAGCCATACCGGGAGGGACAGACCCTACGAGCAGTACTTC.

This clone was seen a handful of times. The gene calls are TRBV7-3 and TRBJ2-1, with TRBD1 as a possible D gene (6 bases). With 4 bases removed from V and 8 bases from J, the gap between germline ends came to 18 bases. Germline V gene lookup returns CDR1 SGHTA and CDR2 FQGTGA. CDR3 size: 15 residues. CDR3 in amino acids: CASSSLPGQHDEQFF. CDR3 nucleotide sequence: TGTGCCAGCAGCTCCCTCCCAGGACAGCATGATGAGCAGTTCTTC.

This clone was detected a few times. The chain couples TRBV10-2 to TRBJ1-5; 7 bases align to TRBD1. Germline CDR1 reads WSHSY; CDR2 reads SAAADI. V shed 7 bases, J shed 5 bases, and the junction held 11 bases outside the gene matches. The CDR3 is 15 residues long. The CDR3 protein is CASNPTGDSHQPQHF. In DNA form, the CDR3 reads TGCGCCAGCAACCCTACAGGGGACAGCCATCAGCCCCAGCATTTT.

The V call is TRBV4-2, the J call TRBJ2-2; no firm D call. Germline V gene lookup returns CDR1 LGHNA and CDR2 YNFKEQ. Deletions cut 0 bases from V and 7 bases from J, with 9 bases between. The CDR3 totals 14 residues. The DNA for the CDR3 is TGTGCCAGCAGCCAAGACGGCACGGGCGGGGAGCTGTTTTTT. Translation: CASSQDGTGGELFF.

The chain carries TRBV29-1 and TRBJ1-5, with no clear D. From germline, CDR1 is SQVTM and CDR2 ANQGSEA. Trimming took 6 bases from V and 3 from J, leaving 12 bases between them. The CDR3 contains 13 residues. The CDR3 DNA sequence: TGCAGCGTAGCCGGCCGGGACAATCAGCCCCAGCATTTT. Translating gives CSVAGRDNQPQHF.

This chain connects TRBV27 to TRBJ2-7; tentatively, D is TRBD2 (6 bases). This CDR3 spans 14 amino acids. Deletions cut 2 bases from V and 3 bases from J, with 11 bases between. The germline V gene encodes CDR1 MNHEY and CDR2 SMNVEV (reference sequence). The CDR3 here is CASSLLGGDYEQYF. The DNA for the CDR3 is TGTGCCAGCAGTTTACTCGGCGGGGACTACGAGCAGTACTTC.

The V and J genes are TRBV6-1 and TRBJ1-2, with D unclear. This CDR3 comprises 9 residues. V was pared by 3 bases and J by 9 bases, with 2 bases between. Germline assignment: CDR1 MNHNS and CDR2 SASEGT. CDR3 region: CASSDSYTF. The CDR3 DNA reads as TGTGCCAGCAGTGATAGCTACACCTTC.